These 21 T cell receptor beta chains share one sample of origin, sequenced in a study of human T cells and chemical hapten exposure. This sample's time point: pre-sensitization, week 0. Documented treatment: therapeutic diphenylcyclopropenone sensitization with weekly scalp DPC. Using its own MiXCR run on the RACE reads, TCRdb lists one record per CDR3 protein. The table lists some 330,000 distinct CDR3 sequences, about 5% of them singletons. Specimen: whole blood, collected in connection with sensitization to the hapten diphenylcyclopropenone (DPC). The receptors come from a woman aged 18 to 35 with alopecia areata. Some clones in this sample may be carry-over from other donors' samples.

This clonotype is medium-sized in the sample. This chain connects TRBV5-6 to TRBJ1-6; D is ambiguous. There are 16 residues in the CDR3. CDR1 and CDR2 from the germline V gene are SGHDT and YYEEEE. With 6 bases removed from V and 0 bases from J, the gap between germline ends came to 13 bases. This CDR3 is CASKTIGSSYNSPLHF. DNA of the CDR3: TGTGCCAGCAAGACGATCGGGAGCTCCTATAATTCACCCCTCCACTTT.

The J gene is TRBJ2-1, the V gene TRBV20-1; D possibly corresponds to TRBD2 (6 bases). Trimming left V 3 bases short and J 6 bases short, with 9 bases between. CDR3 length: 12 residues. CDR1 is DFQATT, CDR2 SNEGSKA, per germline (reference sequence). The CDR3 nucleotides read TGCAGTGCTAGCGGGGGTGGCAATGAGCAGTTCTTC. Protein product: CSASGGGNEQFF.

The sample holds a few counts of this clonotype. The chain has TRBV27 and TRBJ1-4, with D possibly matching TRBD1 (6 bases). The CDR3 extends over 15 amino acids. Germline V lookup: CDR1 MNHEY, CDR2 SMNVEV (reference sequence). The V end lost 3 bases, the J end lost 7 bases, and 15 bases lay between the germline ends. CDR3 sequence: CASSFGGGVGEKLFF. CDR3 in DNA: TGTGCCAGCAGTTTTGGAGGGGGGGTTGGTGAAAAACTGTTTTTT.

This clonotype turned up a few times. DNA for the CDR3: TGTGCCAGCAGCCAGAGGGTGACTAGCGGGGGGATGGATACGCAGTATTTT. Residues: CASSQRVTSGGMDTQYF. The chain is built from TRBV14 and TRBJ2-3; 13 nucleotides agree with TRBD2. The CDR3 is 17 amino acids. V lost 3 bases to trimming and J lost 6 bases; unmatched junction nucleotides: 9. CDR1 is SGHDN, CDR2 FVKESK, per germline. The entire variable domain, with the rest obtained from reference TRBV14 and TRBJ2-3, is as follows: EAGVTQFPSHSVIEKGQTVTLRCDPISGHDNLYWYRRVMGKEIKFLLHFVKESKQDESGMPNNRFLAERTGGTYSTLKVQPAELEDSGVYFCASSQRVTSGGMDTQYFGPGTRLTVL.

The V gene is TRBV5-4, the J gene TRBJ2-7; 9 positions agree with TRBD2. V dropped 0 bases and J dropped 5; count of bases not matched to a gene: 6. The length of the CDR3 is 15 residues. The germline gives CDR1 SGHNT, CDR2 YYREEE (reference sequence). CDR3 in DNA: TGTGCCAGCAGCTTGGGGCAGCGGGGGGAAAACGAGCAGTACTTC. It specifies CASSLGQRGENEQYF.

The rearrangement joins TRBV3-1 to TRBJ2-5; 14 nucleotides align to TRBD2. The V segment lost 4 bases and the J segment 7 bases; nucleotides outside the gene matches: 8. The length of the CDR3 is 16 residues. Looked up from germline, CDR1 is LGHDT and CDR2 is YNNKEL (reference sequence). The CDR3 region has the DNA TGTGCCAGCAGCCTACGGACTAGCGGGGGGAGCGGGACCCAGTACTTC. Amino acid sequence: CASSLRTSGGSGTQYF.

This clonotype was observed a handful of times. V is TRBV6-2 or TRBV6-3 and J is TRBJ2-1; 10 nucleotides align to TRBD1. The trim removed 5 bases at V and 3 bases at J, leaving 13 bases unmatched. The V gene's germline CDR1 is MNHEY and CDR2 SVGEGT. This CDR3 comprises 18 residues. The chain's CDR3 is CASSPEKDRGRFYNEQFF. DNA of the CDR3: TGTGCCAGCAGTCCCGAAAAAGACAGGGGGCGCTTCTACAATGAGCAGTTCTTC.

This clonotype was detected ten times or more. The rearrangement joins TRBV4-3 to TRBJ2-6, with D unresolved. This CDR3 contains 15 residues. V shed 1 base and J shed 2 bases, with 6 bases lying between them. Germline V gene data show CDR1 as LGHNA and CDR2 as YSLEER. The CDR3 DNA follows: TGCGCCAGCAGCCAAGGGGCAGCTGGGGCCAACGTCCTGACTTTC. It is translated as CASSQGAAGANVLTF.

This clonotype came up a few times. The chain carries TRBV6-5 and TRBJ2-1, with TRBD1 as a possible D gene (6 bases). Trimming left V 5 bases short and J 4 bases short, with 12 bases between. Germline V CDR1 and CDR2: MNHEY, SVGAGI. The CDR3 totals 14 residues. The CDR3 coding sequence is TGTGCCAGCAGTCGAGGGGGAGAATACAATGAGCAGTTCTTC. Encoded protein: CASSRGGEYNEQFF.

This clonotype has just a few counts. V usage is TRBV4-2 and J usage is TRBJ1-3; no clear D. The V gene lost 0 bases and the J gene lost 4 bases, with 10 bases spanning the gap. This CDR3 contains 15 residues. Germline assignment: CDR1 LGHNA and CDR2 YNFKEQ. CDR3 residues: CASSQEPAGGNTIYF. In DNA, the CDR3 is TGTGCCAGCAGCCAAGAGCCCGCCGGGGGAAACACCATATATTTT.

This clonotype was observed at least ten times. The rearrangement uses TRBV18 and TRBJ1-1; D ambiguous. Germline V CDR1 and CDR2: KGHSH, LQKENI. Trimming stripped 6 bases from V and 6 bases from J, with 23 bases between. This CDR3 contains 16 residues. CDR3 coding DNA: TGTGCCAGCTCTCCCGGATTCAACGAATTTTTGGCTGAAGCTTTCTTT. This gives the protein CASSPGFNEFLAEAFF.

This clonotype was seen many times. The V call is TRBV6-1, the J call TRBJ2-7; TRBD1 is a possible D gene (7 bases). The CDR3 covers 10 residues. Germline loops: CDR1 MNHNS, CDR2 SASEGT. DNA for the CDR3: TGTGTTACAGGGGAGGCGGAGCAGTACTTC. Amino acids: CVTGEAEQYF.

This clonotype has a count of ten or more. CDR3 amino acids: CASSRPRQGAWKGANVLTF. CDR3 coding DNA: TGTGCCAGCAGCCGTCCGAGACAGGGGGCGTGGAAAGGGGCCAACGTCCTGACTTTC. This chain connects TRBV7-9 to TRBJ2-6; 10 nucleotides line up with TRBD1. V was clipped by 5 bases and J by 4 bases; unmatched bases: 14. CDR1 is SEHNR and CDR2 is FQNEAQ in the germline V gene (reference sequence). The CDR3 is 19 amino acids. The whole variable domain, remainder taken from reference TRBV7-9 and TRBJ2-6, is DTGVSQNPRHKITKRGQNVTFRCDPISEHNRLYWYRQTLGQGPEFLTYFQNEAQLEKSRLLSDRFSAERPKGSFSTLEIQRTEQGDSAMYLCASSRPRQGAWKGANVLTFGAGSRLTVL.

This clonotype appeared many times. J is TRBJ1-2 and V is TRBV12-5; 8 bases are a match to TRBD1. CDR3 size: 13 residues. CDR1 and CDR2 (germline): LGHNT, FRNRAP. The V segment lost 5 bases and the J segment 8 bases; nucleotides outside the gene matches: 7. This chain's CDR3 is CASGLDRGDGYTF. The CDR3, as DNA: TGTGCTAGTGGTCTCGACAGGGGTGACGGCTACACCTTC.

This rearrangement joins TRBV27 to TRBJ2-7, with a weak D call TRBD2 (5 bases). CDR3 size: 17 residues. The V gene's germline CDR1 is MNHEY and CDR2 SMNVEV (reference sequence). V was shortened by 7 bases and J by 3 bases, with 25 bases between the two germline ends. CDR3 sequence (DNA): TGTGCCAGCACCCTGGCCCACATCGAGGGATTTGACTACGAGCAGTACTTC. It yields the protein CASTLAHIEGFDYEQYF.

A few counts support this clonotype. This chain links TRBV28 with TRBJ1-4; tentatively, D is TRBD1 (5 bases). Germline CDR1 reads MDHEN; CDR2 reads SYDVKM. This CDR3 has 18 residues. Trimming cost V 2 bases and J 1 base, with 17 bases left between them. CDR3 region: CASSLEGKGWLTNEKLFF. Written as DNA, the CDR3 is TGTGCCAGCAGTTTAGAGGGGAAAGGATGGCTAACTAATGAAAAACTGTTTTTT.

This clonotype was counted ten times or more. The chain couples TRBV27 to TRBJ2-1, with TRBD2 matching over 9 bases. Per germline, CDR1 MNHEY and CDR2 SMNVEV (reference sequence). CDR3 length: 18 amino acids. J lost 5 bases, V lost 4 bases, and 15 bases had no gene match. The CDR3 DNA reads TGTGCCAGCAGTTCCAATTTCTTTCTAGCGGGGACCGACAATGAGCAGTTCTTC. This translates into CASSSNFFLAGTDNEQFF.

The chain couples TRBV10-3 to TRBJ2-1; 10 nucleotides agree with TRBD1. Trimming at V came to 6 bases and at J to 8 bases, leaving 7 bases not matched to a gene. This CDR3 comprises 14 residues. The germline V gene has CDR1 ENHRY and CDR2 SYGVKD. CDR3 in amino acids: CAIREGTGVDEQFF. CDR3 nucleotide sequence: TGTGCCATCAGAGAAGGGACAGGGGTGGATGAGCAGTTCTTC.

In its sample, this clonotype was seen a few times. V usage is TRBV7-2 and J usage is TRBJ1-5, with D unclear. Per the germline V gene, CDR1 is SGHTA and CDR2 is FQGNSA. The ends were cut back, 2 bases at V and 5 bases at J, with 7 bases in the middle. The CDR3 covers 13 residues. CDR3 amino acids: CASSLPTDQPQHF. In DNA, the CDR3 is TGTGCCAGCAGCTTACCCACCGATCAGCCCCAGCATTTT. The whole variable domain, filled in from reference TRBV7-2 and TRBJ1-5, reads GAGVSQSPSNKVTEKGKDVELRCDPISGHTALYWYRQSLGQGLEFLIYFQGNSAPDKSGLPSDRFSAERTGGSVSTLTIQRTQQEDSAVYLCASSLPTDQPQHFGDGTRLSIL.

Ten or more counts support this clonotype. The V call is TRBV12-3 or TRBV12-4, the J call TRBJ1-5; 8 bases are a match to TRBD1. The V gene end was trimmed by 5 bases and the J gene end by 5 bases; junction bases not matched to a gene: 5. The CDR3 totals 14 residues. CDR3 loop: CASSENRGDQPQHF. Here the CDR3 DNA reads TGTGCCAGCAGTGAGAACAGGGGGGATCAGCCCCAGCATTTT.

This clonotype was counted ten times or more. DNA of the CDR3: TGTGCCAGCAGTCCCTCGGACTCTAGCTCTGGGGCCAACGTCCTGACTTTC. Amino acid sequence: CASSPSDSSSGANVLTF. This sequence joins TRBV6-6 and TRBJ2-6, with D maybe TRBD2 (5 bases). CDR1 and CDR2 (germline): MNHNY, SVGAGI (reference sequence). This CDR3 spans 17 amino acids. Trimming took off 5 bases at V and 0 bases at J, with 14 bases between the two ends.